This TCR beta chain came from a study of blood T cell repertoires in COVID-19. The overall study: PBMCs, B-cell-depleted T cells, or T cells provided the cDNA or gDNA that made up the material.

Original processing methods: The authors estimated nucleated cell counts from reference gene primer amplification. Sequencing was performed with immunoSEQ multiplex PCR; in TCRdb, only in-frame clones are kept and a portion is missing. That table gives V, J and clone size, and the DNA gave D and trimming. The sample carries 200,000 to 250,000 clones, around 80% recorded once. Germline lookup yields CDR1 KGHSY and CDR2 FQNENV. J gave up 7 bases and V 4 bases, and 7 bases lay outside the gene matches. The length of the CDR3 is 15 residues. Residents of 24 US areas, aged about 18 to 89 years, made up the participants. Clinical histories supplied by participants themselves formed the basis of cohort assignment.

The V call is TRBV16, the J call TRBJ1-6, with 7 positions matching TRBD1. Material: PBMCs or T cells enriched from blood (not recorded which). The TCR comes from a woman aged 40 to 50 with acute COVID-19. CDR3 sequence reads: CASSPTGTDNSPLHF. In nucleotides, the CDR3 is TGTGCCAGCAGCCCGACCGGGACAGACAATTCACCCCTCCACTTT.